The 24 T cell receptor beta chains below all came from one sample that was sequenced in a study of T cells after yellow fever vaccination. Via MiXCR, TCRdb re-called the 5' RACE reads, giving one row per CDR3 protein. This sample has 300,000 to 400,000 distinct CDR3 sequences, with roughly 6.1% found just once. Source: PBMCs, taken 5 days after the yellow fever booster vaccination. The receptor set was obtained from a man aged 25 to 40 who received the YFV17D yellow fever vaccine.

Ten or more counts support this clonotype. V and J are TRBV27 and TRBJ1-1; D is unclear. The CDR3 covers 13 residues. The V end lost 4 bases, the J end lost 4 bases, and 10 bases lay between the germline ends. Germline lookup yields CDR1 MNHEY and CDR2 SMNVEV (reference sequence). The CDR3: CASSWAAVTEAFF. CDR3 DNA sequence: TGTGCCAGCAGTTGGGCGGCGGTCACTGAAGCTTTCTTT.

This clonotype was detected a few times. The chain has TRBV7-3 and TRBJ2-2, with 7 bases fitting TRBD1. CDR1 and CDR2 (germline): SGHTA, FQGTGA. This CDR3 region has 15 residues. With V trimmed by 5 bases and J by 0 bases, 3 bases remained unmatched. CDR3 sequence: CASSGTDANTGELFF. CDR3 coding DNA: TGTGCCAGCAGCGGGACAGACGCGAACACCGGGGAGCTGTTTTTT.

In this sample, this clonotype turned up a few times. The genes are TRBV20-1 and TRBJ1-5, with D perhaps TRBD1 (6 bases). Trimming pared 7 bases from V and 5 bases from J, leaving 12 bases between. Germline V gene data show CDR1 as DFQATT and CDR2 as SNEGSKA (reference sequence). The CDR3 is made up of 12 amino acids. The CDR3 bases are TGCAGTGTTACACAGGGTGATCAGCCCCAGCATTTT. Its translation: CSVTQGDQPQHF.

This clonotype was seen at least ten times. The chain employs TRBV10-2 and TRBJ2-7, with D possibly being TRBD1 or TRBD2 (5 bases each). CDR3 length: 11 amino acids. Trimming removed 9 bases at V and 6 bases at J, with 12 bases between. Germline CDR1 and CDR2: WSHSY and SAAADI. The CDR3 nucleotides are TGCGCCAGTTCCGGGACCCGCGAGCAGTACTTC. Translating gives CASSGTREQYF.

This rearrangement joins TRBV5-4 to TRBJ2-7; 7 bases map to TRBD1. Germline V gene lookup returns CDR1 SGHNT and CDR2 YYREEE (reference sequence). The CDR3 totals 15 residues. V lost 4 bases, J lost 5 bases, and 12 bases stayed unmatched. Here the CDR3 reads CASSKTTGQVHEQYF. The CDR3 DNA reads as TGTGCCAGCAGCAAGACCACAGGACAGGTCCACGAGCAGTACTTC.

This clonotype was counted only a few times. This chain connects TRBV6-1 to TRBJ2-6; D uncertain. In germline, CDR1 is MNHNS, CDR2 SASEGT. The V end was cut by 6 bases, the J end by 0 bases, with 12 bases between. CDR3 length: 16 residues. Here the CDR3 DNA reads TGTGCCAGCAGGACAAGTGCAGGCTCTGGGGCCAACGTCCTGACTTTC. Protein product: CASRTSAGSGANVLTF.

The DNA for the CDR3 is TGCGCCAGCAGGCGAGGGGATAGGGACACCGGGGAGCTGTTTTTT. Its translation: CASRRGDRDTGELFF. The chain is built from TRBV5-1 and TRBJ2-2; D assignment may be TRBD1 or TRBD2 (5 bases each). The CDR3 is 15 residues long. Germline V gives CDR1 SGHRS, CDR2 YFSETQ. V lost 5 bases and J lost 3, with 14 bases in between.

This clonotype was picked up a small number of times. The CDR3 coding sequence is TGTGCCAGCAGTTTCGGGGGAGGGGTTGGGGGCTCTGGGGCCAACGTCCTGACTTTC. The encoded protein is CASSFGGGVGGSGANVLTF. This chain uses TRBV27 with TRBJ2-6; 7 bases map to TRBD2. The CDR3 loop spans 19 amino acids. The V gene end was trimmed by 3 bases and the J gene end by 0 bases; junction bases not matched to a gene: 11. Germline V gene data show CDR1 as MNHEY and CDR2 as SMNVEV (reference sequence).

This clonotype was seen once. J is TRBJ2-2 and V is TRBV5-1; perhaps TRBD2 as D (6 bases). V was clipped by 5 bases and J by 6 bases, with 17 bases between them. Looked up from germline, CDR1 is SGHRS and CDR2 is YFSETQ. CDR3 length: 15 amino acids. CDR3: CASSARSGSSGELFF. CDR3 nucleotide sequence: TGCGCCAGCAGTGCCAGGAGCGGGTCCTCCGGGGAGCTGTTTTTT.

This clonotype appeared a few times. The chain uses TRBV4-3 and TRBJ2-5, with D possibly called TRBD1 or TRBD2 (6 bases each). V was trimmed by 1 base and J by 9 bases, leaving 15 bases between them. The CDR3 has 14 residues. Germline V gene lookup returns CDR1 LGHNA and CDR2 YSLEER. CDR3 sequence: CASSQGSRGLPQYF. CDR3 sequence (DNA): TGCGCCAGCAGCCAAGGGTCCAGGGGACTCCCCCAGTACTTC.

This clonotype was seen repeatedly, ten times or more. The rearrangement links TRBV27 to TRBJ2-1; perhaps TRBD2 as D (6 bases). V lost 5 bases to trimming and J lost 2 bases, with 16 bases between them. Germline assignment: CDR1 MNHEY and CDR2 SMNVEV (reference sequence). This CDR3 has 16 residues. The CDR3 DNA reads TGTGCCAGCAGTCCTACCTTTGGCGGGGCCTACAATGAGCAGTTCTTC. Protein sequence: CASSPTFGGAYNEQFF.

This clonotype came up a few times. V usage is TRBV20-1 and J usage is TRBJ2-3; 9 bases match TRBD2. CDR1 and CDR2 (germline): DFQATT, SNEGSKA (reference sequence). The J segment lost 8 bases and the V segment lost 2 bases, leaving 11 bases of the junction unmatched. CDR3 size: 15 residues. CDR3 amino acids: CSARRGGGGSSTQYF. The CDR3 coding sequence is TGCAGTGCTAGACGGGGCGGGGGGGGGTCGAGTACGCAGTATTTT.

This chain joins TRBV5-6 and TRBJ2-1; D ambiguous. From germline, CDR1 is SGHDT and CDR2 YYEEEE. The length of the CDR3 is 14 residues. Between the trimmed V and J ends, which lost 4 bases and 2 bases, there was a span of 10 bases. The CDR3 coding sequence is TGTGCCAGCAGCCCGACGCTAACCTACAATGAGCAGTTCTTC. Translation: CASSPTLTYNEQFF.

The chain employs TRBV28 and TRBJ2-3; 8 positions agree with TRBD1. Germline V gene data show CDR1 as MDHEN and CDR2 as SYDVKM. There are 16 residues in the CDR3. The V segment lost 2 bases and the J segment 2 bases; nucleotides outside the gene matches: 6. CDR3 sequence (DNA): TGTGCCAGCAGTTTACCCCCGGACAGGGACACAGATACGCAGTATTTT. It encodes CASSLPPDRDTDTQYF.

The chain combines TRBV6-4 with TRBJ1-6; 9 positions match TRBD1. Germline V lookup: CDR1 MRHNA, CDR2 SNTAGT. V was clipped by 5 bases and J by 9 bases; unmatched bases: 11. CDR3 length: 16 residues. CDR3 DNA: TGTGCCAGCAGTCGCCAACCCGGGACAGGGTGTTCACCCCTCCACTTT. Protein product: CASSRQPGTGCSPLHF.

This clonotype was seen a handful of times. The J gene is TRBJ2-5, the V gene TRBV6-2 or TRBV6-3; the match to TRBD2 covers 13 bases. Looked up from germline, CDR1 is MNHEY and CDR2 is SVGEGT. The V and J ends lost 5 bases and 6 bases, in that order; junction bases with no gene match: 9. CDR3 length equals 16 residues. In DNA, the CDR3 is TGTGCCAGCAGTCAGGACCAGACTAGCGGGAGGCAGACCCAGTACTTC. It codes for CASSQDQTSGRQTQYF.

This clonotype was seen ten or more times. The V and J genes are TRBV20-1 and TRBJ2-1; 9 bases are shared with TRBD2. The CDR3 length is 13 residues. J lost 6 bases, V lost 6 bases, and 6 bases had no gene match. Germline V gene data show CDR1 as DFQATT and CDR2 as SNEGSKA (reference sequence). CDR3 amino acids: CSARGLALNEQFF. CDR3 in DNA: TGCAGTGCCCGAGGACTAGCGCTCAATGAGCAGTTCTTC.

As regards this clonotype: Just one base apart from a much larger clone, this may be a read error. The missing conserved phenylalanine or tryptophan at the end of this CDR3 makes a read error likely. The genes are TRBV5-1 and TRBJ2-1, with D perhaps TRBD2 (6 bases). CDR3 length: 17 residues. Trimming took off 3 bases at V and 1 base at J, with 17 bases between the two ends. Germline V gene lookup returns CDR1 SGHRS and CDR2 YFSETQ. Written as DNA, the CDR3 is TGCGCCAGCAGCTCCCCACGTGACGGGAGTTCCTACAATGAGCAGTTCCTC. It codes for CASSSPRDGSSYNEQFL.

The chain is built from TRBV4-3 and TRBJ2-1; maybe TRBD2 (5 bases). Germline loops: CDR1 LGHNA, CDR2 YSLEER. The CDR3 covers 13 residues. V shed 4 bases and J shed 5 bases, with 9 bases lying between them. The chain's CDR3 is CASSRLIDNEQFF. The CDR3, as DNA: TGCGCCAGCAGCCGACTAATTGACAATGAGCAGTTCTTC.

The chain combines TRBV4-1 with TRBJ2-3; TRBD2 aligns across 11 bases. The V gene end was trimmed by 5 bases and the J gene end by 8 bases; junction bases not matched to a gene: 15. This CDR3 comprises 17 residues. CDR1 is MGHRA, CDR2 YSYEKL, per germline. This CDR3 is CASSMKLAGGPGGTQYF. The CDR3 DNA reads as TGCGCCAGCAGCATGAAATTAGCGGGAGGGCCGGGTGGTACGCAGTATTTT.

The chain employs TRBV12-3 or TRBV12-4 and TRBJ1-5; no firm D call. V was pared by 3 bases and J by 3 bases, with 9 bases between. The CDR3 length is 14 residues. The CDR3 DNA follows: TGTGCCAGCAGTTTTAATAGGGCCAATCAGCCCCAGCATTTT. It yields the protein CASSFNRANQPQHF.

This clonotype was detected a few times. This chain joins TRBV6-5 and TRBJ2-5; no definite D call. Germline V gene sequence: CDR1 MNHEY, CDR2 SVGAGI. CDR3 length: 18 amino acids. V was clipped by 0 bases and J by 0 bases, with 17 bases between them. CDR3 sequence reads: CASSYSRVGSRYQETQYF. The CDR3 DNA is TGTGCCAGCAGTTACTCGAGAGTGGGATCACGGTACCAAGAGACCCAGTACTTC.

The chain couples TRBV20-1 to TRBJ2-3, with 10 bases that match TRBD2. The CDR3 has 16 residues. Germline-derived CDR1 and CDR2 are DFQATT and SNEGSKA (reference sequence). V shed 0 bases and J 3 bases; nucleotides not matched to a gene: 6. The CDR3 nucleotides read TGCAGTGCTAGAGACCCAACTAGCGGGGAGACAGATACGCAGTATTTT. Its translation is CSARDPTSGETDTQYF.

This clonotype showed up just once. A much larger clone differs from this one at a single base, so this may be a read error. The chain uses TRBV27 and TRBJ2-7; TRBD2 is a possible D gene (6 bases). Germline V gene sequence: CDR1 MNHEY, CDR2 SMNVEV (reference sequence). CDR3 length equals 14 residues. V lost 8 bases and J lost 3, with 17 bases in between. The CDR3 DNA follows: TGTGCCAGCGCCTACCGGGGTAGCGGCTACGAGCAGTACTTC. It encodes CASAYRGSGYEQYF.